This entry features one TCR beta chain sequence. This sample is drawn from a study of blood T cell repertoires in COVID-19. Turning to the study itself: The origin of the acute and convalescent COVID-19 samples was the United States, Italy and Spain.

Germline CDR1 KGHDR, CDR2 SFDVKD. Trimming removed 3 bases from V and 3 bases from J; junction bases left unmatched: 4. The CDR3 is made up of 15 amino acids. Measured with immunoSEQ multiplex PCR; TCRdb has only the in-frame clones, and not every one. The sample includes a few hundred thousand clones, around nine tenths seen only once; the top ten take 1.4% to 1.5%. The chain uses TRBV24-1 and TRBJ1-5, with 7 bases matching TRBD1. The receptor was isolated from a woman younger than 30 who had been exposed to COVID-19. Sequenced sample: PBMCs or T cells enriched from blood (not recorded which). The CDR3 DNA sequence: TGTGCCACCAGTGATGGGGGACAGTTCAATCAGCCCCAGCATTTT. This sequence encodes CATSDGGQFNQPQHF.